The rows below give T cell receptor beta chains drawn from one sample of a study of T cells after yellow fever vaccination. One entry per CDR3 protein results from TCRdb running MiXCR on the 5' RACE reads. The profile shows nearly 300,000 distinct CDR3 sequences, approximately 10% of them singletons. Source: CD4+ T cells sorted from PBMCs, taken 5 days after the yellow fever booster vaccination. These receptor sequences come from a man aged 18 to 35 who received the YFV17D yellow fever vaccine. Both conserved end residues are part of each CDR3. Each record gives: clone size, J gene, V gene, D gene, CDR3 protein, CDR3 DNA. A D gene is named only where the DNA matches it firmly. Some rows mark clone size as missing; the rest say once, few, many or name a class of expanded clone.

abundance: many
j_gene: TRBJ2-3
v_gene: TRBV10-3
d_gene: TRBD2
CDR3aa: CATAISSGGTTDTQYF
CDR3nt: TGTGCCACCGCCATTTCTAGCGGGGGGACAACAGATACGCAGTATTTT

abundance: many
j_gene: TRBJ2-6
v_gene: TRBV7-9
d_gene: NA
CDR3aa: CASSSGANVLTF
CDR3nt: TGTGCCAGCAGCTCTGGGGCCAACGTCCTGACTTTC

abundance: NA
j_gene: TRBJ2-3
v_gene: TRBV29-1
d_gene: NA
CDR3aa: CSVEDFGGSTDTQYF
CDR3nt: TGCAGCGTTGAAGATTTCGGGGGTTCGACAGATACGCAGTATTTT

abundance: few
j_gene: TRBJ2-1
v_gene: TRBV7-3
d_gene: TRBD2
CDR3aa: CASSPRLAGSNEQFF
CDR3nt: TGCGCCAGCAGCCCCAGACTAGCGGGTAGCAATGAGCAGTTCTTC

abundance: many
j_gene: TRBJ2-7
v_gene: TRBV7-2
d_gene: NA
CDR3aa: CASSLALGAHEQYF
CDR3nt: TGTGCCAGCAGCTTGGCGCTGGGAGCACACGAGCAGTACTTC

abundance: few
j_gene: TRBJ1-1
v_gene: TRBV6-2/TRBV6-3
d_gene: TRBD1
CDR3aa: CASSTDRGEAFF
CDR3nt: TGTGCCAGCAGTACGGACAGGGGAGAAGCTTTCTTT

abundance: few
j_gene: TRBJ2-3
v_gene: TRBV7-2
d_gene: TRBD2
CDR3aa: CASSPPGSGGAVNTQYF
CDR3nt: TGTGCCAGCAGCCCGCCGGGTAGCGGGGGGGCGGTGAATACGCAGTATTTT

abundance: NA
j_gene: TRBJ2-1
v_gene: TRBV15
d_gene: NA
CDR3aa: CATSSKGRRANNEQFF
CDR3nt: TGTGCCACCAGCAGTAAGGGACGTCGGGCCAACAATGAGCAGTTCTTC

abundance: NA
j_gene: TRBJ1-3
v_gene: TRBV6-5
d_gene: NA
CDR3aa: CASRYGIGTGNTIYF
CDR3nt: TGTGCCAGCAGATACGGAATAGGGACTGGAAACACCATATATTTT

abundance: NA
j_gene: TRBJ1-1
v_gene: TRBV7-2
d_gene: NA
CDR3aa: CASSSARGGNTEAFF
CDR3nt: TGTGCCAGCAGCTCCGCCCGGGGGGGGAACACTGAAGCTTTCTTT

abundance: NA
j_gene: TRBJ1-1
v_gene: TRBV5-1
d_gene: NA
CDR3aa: CASSLSGENTEAFF
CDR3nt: TGCGCCAGCAGCTTGAGTGGGGAGAACACTGAAGCTTTCTTT

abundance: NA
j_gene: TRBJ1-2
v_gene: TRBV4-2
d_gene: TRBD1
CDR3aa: CASSPSQGTANYGYTF
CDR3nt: TGTGCCAGCAGCCCCTCCCAGGGGACAGCTAACTATGGCTACACCTTC

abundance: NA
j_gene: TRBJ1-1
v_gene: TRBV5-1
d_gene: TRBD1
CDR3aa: CASSLGDRPKGTEAFF
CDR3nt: TGCGCCAGCAGCTTGGGGGACAGGCCAAAGGGCACTGAAGCTTTCTTT

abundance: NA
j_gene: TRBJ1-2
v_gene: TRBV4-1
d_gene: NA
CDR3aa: CASRTMQGVYGYTF
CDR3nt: TGCGCCAGCAGAACCATGCAGGGCGTATATGGCTACACCTTC

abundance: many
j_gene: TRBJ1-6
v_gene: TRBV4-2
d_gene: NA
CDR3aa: CASSQEYLSVSPLHF
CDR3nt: TGTGCCAGCAGCCAAGAATATCTTAGTGTGTCACCCCTCCACTTT